The TCR beta chain described here comes from a study of T cell changes during pregnancy in multiple sclerosis. This CDR3 contains 15 residues. Germline V lookup: CDR1 SEHNR, CDR2 FQNEAQ (reference sequence). The junction had 9 bases not matched to a gene; V was cut back by 5 bases and J by 6 bases. Clones were read by immunoSEQ multiplex PCR, and TCRdb kept only the in-frame ones, dropping some. The repertoire holds 10,000 to 15,000 clones, with roughly 90% as singletons. The V gene is TRBV7-9, the J gene TRBJ1-4; 7 bases match TRBD1. This clonotype originated in a female donor in good health, enrolled as a control in a pregnancy study. The sequencing used CD8+ T cells from peripheral blood mononuclear cells, collected after pregnancy. CDR3 loop: CASSHKTDRDEKLFF. The CDR3 DNA sequence: TGTGCCAGCAGCCACAAAACCGACAGGGATGAAAAACTGTTTTTT.